These T cell receptor beta chains were read from a single sample in a study of cytomegalovirus exposure and HLA in healthy donors. Profiling relied on immunoSEQ multiplex PCR, and the TCRdb table lists in-frame clones only, not all of them. Seen here are tens of thousands of clones, approximately 63% observed once, and the top ten hold roughly 6.7%. What was sequenced was PBMCs. The source of these receptors is a woman under 40 in good health and CMV-seronegative. The CDR3 runs from the conserved cysteine through the conserved F or W. Fields, in order: J gene, clone size, D gene, V gene, CDR3 protein, CDR3 DNA. The D gene is left open where the match is weak. The size field is filled for only some rows; it gives once, few, many or a size class.

J: TRBJ2-1; size: -; D: -; V: TRBV12-5; CDR3: CASGLVRGALPYNEQFF; DNA: TGTGCTAGTGGTTTGGTACGCGGGGCCCTTCCCTACAATGAGCAGTTCTTC
J: TRBJ2-7; size: once; D: TRBD1; V: TRBV19; CDR3: CASTPGQPYEQYF; DNA: TGTGCCAGTACTCCGGGACAGCCCTACGAGCAGTACTTC
J: TRBJ1-1; size: few; D: -; V: TRBV6-6; CDR3: CASSIRGGNTEAFF; DNA: TGTGCCAGCAGTATCCGCGGTGGGAACACTGAAGCTTTCTTT
J: TRBJ2-1; size: -; D: -; V: TRBV10-3; CDR3: CAISVGRSRGSDEQFF; DNA: TGTGCCATCAGTGTTGGGCGTAGCAGGGGTTCGGATGAGCAGTTCTTC
J: TRBJ1-1; size: -; D: -; V: TRBV5-1; CDR3: CASSLKRGGETEAFF; DNA: TGCGCCAGCAGCTTGAAGAGGGGGGGGGAGACTGAAGCTTTCTTT
J: TRBJ1-5; size: -; D: -; V: TRBV7-8; CDR3: CASSSLGPINQPQHF; DNA: TGTGCCAGCAGCTCCCTGGGCCCTATCAATCAGCCCCAGCATTTT
J: TRBJ1-2; size: -; D: TRBD1; V: TRBV7-2; CDR3: CASSLSSRGRGRYGYTF; DNA: TGTGCCAGCAGCTTATCATCCAGGGGCAGGGGGCGTTATGGCTACACCTTC
J: TRBJ2-3; size: -; D: -; V: TRBV4-1; CDR3: CASSQSFLWTTDTQYF; DNA: TGCGCCAGCAGCCAATCTTTTTTGTGGACAACGGATACGCAGTATTTT
J: TRBJ2-1; size: -; D: -; V: TRBV9; CDR3: CASSVARDYNEQFF; DNA: TGTGCCAGCAGCGTTGCTCGGGATTACAATGAGCAGTTCTTC
J: TRBJ1-5; size: -; D: -; V: TRBV5-1; CDR3: CASSPGPGDGNQPQHF; DNA: TGCGCCAGCAGCCCCGGCCCAGGGGATGGCAATCAGCCCCAGCATTTT
J: TRBJ2-2; size: -; D: -; V: TRBV6-1; CDR3: CASSDFWGRTGELFF; DNA: TGTGCCAGCAGTGACTTTTGGGGGCGCACCGGGGAGCTGTTTTTT
J: TRBJ2-7; size: -; D: TRBD1; V: TRBV5-6; CDR3: CASSLAPAGQGYEQYF; DNA: TGTGCCAGCAGCTTGGCCCCAGCCGGACAGGGCTACGAGCAGTACTTC
J: TRBJ2-1; size: -; D: TRBD2; V: TRBV18; CDR3: CASSPLLAGGNEQFF; DNA: TGTGCCAGCTCACCCCTACTAGCGGGGGGCAATGAGCAGTTCTTC
J: TRBJ1-4; size: many; D: TRBD1; V: TRBV5-6; CDR3: CASSVTVGQGDEKLFF; DNA: TGTGCCAGCAGCGTGACGGTGGGACAGGGCGATGAAAAACTGTTTTTT
J: TRBJ1-4; size: -; D: -; V: TRBV28; CDR3: CASSDSFLEKLFF; DNA: TGTGCCAGCAGCGACAGCTTCCTTGAAAAACTGTTTTTT